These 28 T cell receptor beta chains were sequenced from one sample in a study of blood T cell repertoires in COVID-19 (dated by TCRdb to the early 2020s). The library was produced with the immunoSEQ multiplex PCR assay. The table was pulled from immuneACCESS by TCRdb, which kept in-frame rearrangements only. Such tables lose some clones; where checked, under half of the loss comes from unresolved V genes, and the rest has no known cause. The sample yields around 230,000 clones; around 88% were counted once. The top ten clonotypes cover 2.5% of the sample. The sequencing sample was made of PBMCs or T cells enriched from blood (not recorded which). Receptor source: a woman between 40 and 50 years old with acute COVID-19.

The CDR3 here is CASRTRFTDTQYF. The CDR3 DNA reads as TGTGCCAGCAGAACCCGGTTCACAGATACGCAGTATTTT. The chain is built from TRBV21-1 and TRBJ2-3; the table's TRBD2 call for D was not verified on the DNA. TRBV21-1 is marked as a pseudogene. This CDR3 spans 13 amino acids.

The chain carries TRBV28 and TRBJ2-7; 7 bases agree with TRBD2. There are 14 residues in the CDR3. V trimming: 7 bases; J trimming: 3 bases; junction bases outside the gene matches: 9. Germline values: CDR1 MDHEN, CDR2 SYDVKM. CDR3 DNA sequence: TGTGCCAGCATGGAGGCGGGAGCGGGCTACGAGCAGTACGTC. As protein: CASMEAGAGYEQYV.

CDR3: CASTSAGANEKLFF. The CDR3 nucleotides are TGTGCCAGCACAAGCGCAGGGGCAAATGAAAAACTGTTTTTT. The gene calls are TRBV7-9 and TRBJ1-4, with D perhaps matching TRBD1 (6 bases). CDR1 is SEHNR, CDR2 FQNEAQ, per germline (reference sequence). Trimming took off 7 bases at V and 5 bases at J, with 14 bases between the two ends. This CDR3 is built from 14 residues.

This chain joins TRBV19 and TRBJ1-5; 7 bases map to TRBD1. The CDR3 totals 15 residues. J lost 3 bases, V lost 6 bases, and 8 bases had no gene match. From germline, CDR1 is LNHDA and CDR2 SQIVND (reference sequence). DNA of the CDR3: TGTGCCAGTAGACAAGACAGGGCGACCAATCAGCCCCAGCATTTT. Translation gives CASRQDRATNQPQHF.

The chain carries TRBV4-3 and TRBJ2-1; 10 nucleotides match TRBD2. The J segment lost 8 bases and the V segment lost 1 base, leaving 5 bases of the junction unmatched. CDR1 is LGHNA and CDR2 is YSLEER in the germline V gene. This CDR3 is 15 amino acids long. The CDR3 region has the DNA TGCGCCAGCAGCCAAGGGATTAGCGGGAGGCATGAGCAGTTCTTC. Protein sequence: CASSQGISGRHEQFF.

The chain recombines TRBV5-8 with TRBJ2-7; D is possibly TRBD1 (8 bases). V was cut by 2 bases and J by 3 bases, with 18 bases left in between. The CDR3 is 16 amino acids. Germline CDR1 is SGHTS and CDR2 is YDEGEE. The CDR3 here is CASSLPSDREGYEQYF. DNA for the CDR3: TGTGCCAGCAGCTTACCCTCGGACAGGGAGGGCTACGAGCAGTACTTC.

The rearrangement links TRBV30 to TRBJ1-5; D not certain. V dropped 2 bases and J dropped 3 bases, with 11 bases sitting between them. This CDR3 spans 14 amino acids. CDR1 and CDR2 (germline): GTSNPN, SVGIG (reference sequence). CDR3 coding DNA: TGTGCCTGGAGTCCCATTGGCCCCAATCAGCCCCAGCATTTT. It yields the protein CAWSPIGPNQPQHF.

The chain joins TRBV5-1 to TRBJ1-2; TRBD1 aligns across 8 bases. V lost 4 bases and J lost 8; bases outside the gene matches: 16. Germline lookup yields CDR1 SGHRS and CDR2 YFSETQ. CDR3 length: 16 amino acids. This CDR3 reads CASSVSPGQAPLGYTF. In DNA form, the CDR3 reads TGCGCCAGCAGCGTTTCCCCGGGACAGGCCCCTCTCGGCTACACCTTC.

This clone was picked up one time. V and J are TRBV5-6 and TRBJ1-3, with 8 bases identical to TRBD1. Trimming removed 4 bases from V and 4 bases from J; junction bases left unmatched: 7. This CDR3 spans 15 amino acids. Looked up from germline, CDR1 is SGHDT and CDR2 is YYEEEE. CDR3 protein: CASSGQTGAGNTIYF. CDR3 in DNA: TGTGCCAGCAGCGGCCAGACAGGGGCCGGAAACACCATATATTTT.

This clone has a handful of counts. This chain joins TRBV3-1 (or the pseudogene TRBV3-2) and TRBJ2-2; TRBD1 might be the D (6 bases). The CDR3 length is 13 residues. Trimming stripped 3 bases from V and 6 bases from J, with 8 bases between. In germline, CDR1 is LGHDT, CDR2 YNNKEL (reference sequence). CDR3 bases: TGTGCCAGCAGCCAGACAGGCGCCGGGGAGCTGTTTTTT. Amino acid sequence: CASSQTGAGELFF.

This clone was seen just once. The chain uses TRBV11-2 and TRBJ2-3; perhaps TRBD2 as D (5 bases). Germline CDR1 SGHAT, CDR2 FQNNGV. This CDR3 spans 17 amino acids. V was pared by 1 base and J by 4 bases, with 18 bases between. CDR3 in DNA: TGTGCCAGCAGCTTAGGTGGGCGGGTTGCCTTTCCAGATACGCAGTATTTT. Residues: CASSLGGRVAFPDTQYF. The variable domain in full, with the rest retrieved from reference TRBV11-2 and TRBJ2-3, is EAGVAQSPRYKIIEKRQSVAFWCNPISGHATLYWYQQILGQGPKLLIQFQNNGVVDDSQLPKDRFSAERLKGVDSTLKIQPAKLEDSAVYLCASSLGGRVAFPDTQYFGPGTRLTVL.

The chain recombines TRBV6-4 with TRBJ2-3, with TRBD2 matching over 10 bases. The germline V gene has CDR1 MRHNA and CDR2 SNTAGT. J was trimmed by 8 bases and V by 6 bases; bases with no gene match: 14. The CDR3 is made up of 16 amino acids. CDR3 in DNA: TGTGCCAGCAGGCCATCATCCAGCGGGGGGGCAGGTACGCAGTATTTT. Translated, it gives CASRPSSSGGAGTQYF.

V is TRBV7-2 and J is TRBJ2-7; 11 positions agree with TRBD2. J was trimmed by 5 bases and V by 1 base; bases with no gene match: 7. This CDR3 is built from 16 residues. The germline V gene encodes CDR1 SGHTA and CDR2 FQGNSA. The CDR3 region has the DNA TGTGCCAGCAGCTTAGGCCTAGCGGGAGGCGCCCACGAGCAGTACGTC. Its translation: CASSLGLAGGAHEQYV.

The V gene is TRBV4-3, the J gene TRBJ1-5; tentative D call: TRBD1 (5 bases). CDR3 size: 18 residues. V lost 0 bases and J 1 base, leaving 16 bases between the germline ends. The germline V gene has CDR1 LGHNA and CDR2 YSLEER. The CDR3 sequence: CASSQDFQGVGSNQPQHF. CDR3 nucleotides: TGCGCCAGCAGCCAAGATTTTCAAGGGGTGGGGAGCAATCAGCCCCAGCATTTT.

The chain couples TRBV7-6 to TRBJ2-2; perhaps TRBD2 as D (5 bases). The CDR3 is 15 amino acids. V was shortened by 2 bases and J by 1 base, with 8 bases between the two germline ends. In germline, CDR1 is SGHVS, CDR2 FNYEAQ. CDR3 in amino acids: CASSLYEGNTGELFF. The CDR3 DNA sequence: TGTGCCAGCAGCTTATATGAGGGGAACACCGGGGAGCTGTTTTTT.

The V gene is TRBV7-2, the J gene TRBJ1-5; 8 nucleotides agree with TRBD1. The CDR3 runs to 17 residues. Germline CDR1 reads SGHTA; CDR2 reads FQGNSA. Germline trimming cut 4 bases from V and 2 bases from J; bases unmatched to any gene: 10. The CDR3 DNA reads TGTGCCAGCAGCTCCCCTGGCGGGGGACAGGGCAATCAGCCCCAGCATTTT. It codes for CASSSPGGGQGNQPQHF.

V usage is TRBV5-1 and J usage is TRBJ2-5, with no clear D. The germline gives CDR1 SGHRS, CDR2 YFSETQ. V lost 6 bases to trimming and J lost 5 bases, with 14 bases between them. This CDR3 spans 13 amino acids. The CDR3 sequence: CASTTNPGETQYF. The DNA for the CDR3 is TGCGCCAGCACCACCAACCCAGGCGAGACCCAGTACTTC.

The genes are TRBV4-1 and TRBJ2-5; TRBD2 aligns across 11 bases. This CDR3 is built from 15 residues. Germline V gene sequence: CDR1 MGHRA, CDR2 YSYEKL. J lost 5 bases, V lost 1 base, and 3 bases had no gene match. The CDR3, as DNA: TGCGCCAGCAGCCAAGGGCCTAGCGGGGGGGAGACCCAGTACTTC. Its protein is CASSQGPSGGETQYF.

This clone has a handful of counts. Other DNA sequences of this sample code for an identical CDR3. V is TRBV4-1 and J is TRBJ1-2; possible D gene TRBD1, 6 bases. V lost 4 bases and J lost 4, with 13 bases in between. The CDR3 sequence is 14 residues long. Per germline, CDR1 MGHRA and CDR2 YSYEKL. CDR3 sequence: CASSPGQGSYGYTF. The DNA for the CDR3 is TGCGCCAGCAGCCCTGGCCAGGGGAGCTATGGCTACACCTTC.

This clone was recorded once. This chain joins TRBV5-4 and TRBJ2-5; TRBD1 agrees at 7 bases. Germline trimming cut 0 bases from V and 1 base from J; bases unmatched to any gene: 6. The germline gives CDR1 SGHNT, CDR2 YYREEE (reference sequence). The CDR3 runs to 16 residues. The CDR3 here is CASSLAPWDSQETQYF. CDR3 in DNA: TGTGCCAGCAGCTTGGCCCCGTGGGACAGCCAAGAGACCCAGTACTTC.

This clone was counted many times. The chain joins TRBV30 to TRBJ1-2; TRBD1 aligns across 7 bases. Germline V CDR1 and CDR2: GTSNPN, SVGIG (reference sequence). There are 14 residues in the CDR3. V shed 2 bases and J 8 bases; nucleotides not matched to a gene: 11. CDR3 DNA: TGTGCCTGGAGTCTGACAGGGTTCACGGGGGGCTACACCTTC. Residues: CAWSLTGFTGGYTF.

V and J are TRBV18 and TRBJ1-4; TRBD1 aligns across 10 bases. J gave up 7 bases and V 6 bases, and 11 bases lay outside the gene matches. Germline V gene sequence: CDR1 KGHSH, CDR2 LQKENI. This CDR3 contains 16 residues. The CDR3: CASSRQGARVSEKLFF. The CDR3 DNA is TGTGCCAGCTCGCGACAGGGGGCTCGCGTTAGTGAAAAACTGTTTTTT.

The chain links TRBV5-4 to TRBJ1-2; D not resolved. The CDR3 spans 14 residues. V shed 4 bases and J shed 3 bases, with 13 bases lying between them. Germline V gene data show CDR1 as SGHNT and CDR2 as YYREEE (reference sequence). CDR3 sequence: CASSQTGFDYGYTF. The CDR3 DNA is TGTGCCAGCAGCCAAACGGGGTTTGACTATGGCTACACCTTC.

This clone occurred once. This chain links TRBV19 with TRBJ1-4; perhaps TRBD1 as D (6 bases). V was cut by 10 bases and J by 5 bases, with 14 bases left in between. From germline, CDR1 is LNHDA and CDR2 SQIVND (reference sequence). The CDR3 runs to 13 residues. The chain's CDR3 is CATPNRANEKLFF. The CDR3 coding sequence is TGTGCCACTCCAAACAGGGCGAATGAAAAACTGTTTTTT.

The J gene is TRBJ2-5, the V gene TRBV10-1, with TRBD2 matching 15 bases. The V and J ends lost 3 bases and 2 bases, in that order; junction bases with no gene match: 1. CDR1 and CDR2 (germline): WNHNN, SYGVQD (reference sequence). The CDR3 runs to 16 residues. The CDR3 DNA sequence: TGCGCCAGCAGTGATGGACTAGCGGGAGGGCAAGAGACCCAGTACTTC. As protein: CASSDGLAGGQETQYF.

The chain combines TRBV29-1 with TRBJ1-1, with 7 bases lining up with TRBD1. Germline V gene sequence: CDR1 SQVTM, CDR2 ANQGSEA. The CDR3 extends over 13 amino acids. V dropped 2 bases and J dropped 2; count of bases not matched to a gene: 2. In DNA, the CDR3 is TGCAGCGTTGAAAGGGGGCATAACACTGAAGCTTTCTTT. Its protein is CSVERGHNTEAFF.

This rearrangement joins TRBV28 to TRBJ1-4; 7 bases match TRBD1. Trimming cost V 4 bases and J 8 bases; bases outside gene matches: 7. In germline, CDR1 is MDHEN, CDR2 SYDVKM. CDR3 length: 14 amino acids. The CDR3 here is CASSSYRGTEKLFF. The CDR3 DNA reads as TGTGCCAGCAGTTCGTACAGGGGTACGGAAAAACTGTTTTTT.

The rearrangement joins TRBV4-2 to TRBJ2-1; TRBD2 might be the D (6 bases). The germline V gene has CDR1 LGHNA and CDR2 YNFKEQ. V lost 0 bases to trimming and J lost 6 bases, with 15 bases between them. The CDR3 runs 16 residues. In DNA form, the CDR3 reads TGTGCCAGCAGCCAAGATCGGGGAGGACTGTCCAATGAGCAGTTCTTC. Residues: CASSQDRGGLSNEQFF.